This passage covers 24 T cell receptor beta chains from one sample sequenced in a study of CD8+CD57+ T cells in acquired aplastic anemia (dated by TCRdb to the late 2010s). Sequencing used an Illumina HiSeq 2000. TCR beta VDJ combination and CDR3 sequence profiling used genomic DNA as the template. TCRdb reanalyzed the raw reads on its own, using fastp at Q25 for trimming and MiXCR for clone calling, and kept in-frame beta chains. Rows with a matching CDR3 protein are joined into one entry that keeps the most common DNA and genes. In all, the sample holds around 400,000 distinct CDR3 sequences, and under 80% of those were seen once. The ten largest clones represent 3% to 4.5% of the sample. Sequences were obtained from sorted CD4+, CD8+, or CD8+CD57+ T cells (not recorded which) from PBMCs. All receptors come from a human donor in good health, serving as a control.

CDR3 DNA sequence: TGTGCCACCAGAGGAGAATTATACAATGAGCAGTTCTTC. Translating it yields CATRGELYNEQFF. This rearrangement joins TRBV15 to TRBJ2-1; D uncertain. The V end lost 6 bases, the J end lost 4 bases, and 10 bases lay between the germline ends. From germline, CDR1 is LNHNV and CDR2 YYDKDF (reference sequence). This CDR3 is built from 13 residues.

The V call is TRBV5-6, the J call TRBJ2-5, with 12 bases matching TRBD2. V lost 2 bases and J lost 5; bases outside the gene matches: 10. Germline loops: CDR1 SGHDT, CDR2 YYEEEE. The CDR3 spans 17 residues. CDR3 nucleotide sequence: TGTGCCAGCAGCTTACGGGACACTAGCGGGGGGATGGAGACCCAGTACTTC. It translates to CASSLRDTSGGMETQYF.

As concerns this clonotype: A much bigger clone sits one base away, suggesting this may be a read error. V usage is TRBV30 and J usage is TRBJ2-1, with D perhaps being TRBD1 or TRBD2 (5 bases each). CDR1 is GTSNPN and CDR2 is SVGIG in the germline V gene (reference sequence). The V and J ends lost 2 bases and 8 bases respectively, with 19 bases between them. The CDR3 runs to 15 residues. This CDR3 is CAWSSLRDGSDEQFF. In nucleotides, the CDR3 is TGTGCCTGGAGTTCCTTACGGGACGGCAGCGATGAGCAGTTCTTC.

Comments on this clonotype: The junction shows a germline mismatch at one end, possibly a read error. J is TRBJ2-1 and V is TRBV9, with 10 bases matching TRBD2. The CDR3 has 13 amino acids. Germline V gene data show CDR1 as SGDLS and CDR2 as YYNGEE. The CDR3 sequence: CASSQLAGTDTQF. DNA of the CDR3: TGTGCCAGCAGCCAACTAGCGGGGACAGATACGCAGTTC.

The chain combines TRBV12-3 or TRBV12-4 with TRBJ2-3, with D perhaps TRBD1 (6 bases). The length of the CDR3 is 17 residues. V was pared by 2 bases and J by 4 bases, with 19 bases between. In DNA, the CDR3 is TGTGCCAGCAGTTTAAGTGTTGTCAGGGGAAACTCAGATACGCAGTATTTT. This codes for CASSLSVVRGNSDTQYF.

The table lists this clonotype with a few counts. CDR3 coding DNA: TGTGCCATCAGTGAGCGGGAGGGCCGGGATGAGCAGTTCTTC. Encoded protein: CAISEREGRDEQFF. This rearrangement joins TRBV10-3 to TRBJ2-1, with 8 bases that match TRBD2. The CDR3 is made up of 14 amino acids. Germline V gene sequence: CDR1 ENHRY, CDR2 SYGVKD. V lost 2 bases to trimming and J lost 8 bases; unmatched junction nucleotides: 5.

The rearrangement joins TRBV10-3 to TRBJ1-1; no clear D gene. There are 11 residues in the CDR3. V lost 3 bases, J lost 9 bases, and 8 bases lay in between. Germline V CDR1 and CDR2: ENHRY, SYGVKD. This chain's CDR3 is CAISDREKAFF. CDR3 bases: TGTGCCATCAGTGACCGGGAAAAAGCTTTCTTT.

Points on this clonotype: The junction departs from germline at one end; a sequencing error may be responsible. The chain combines TRBV7-2 with TRBJ2-7; the match to TRBD1 covers 8 bases. CDR3 size: 14 residues. Germline CDR1 is SGHTA and CDR2 is FQGNSA. CDR3 in DNA: TGTGCCAGCAGCCGCACGGGGACAGGTGAGCCCCAGCATTTC. It is translated as CASSRTGTGEPQHF.

The chain is built from TRBV7-8 and TRBJ1-1; TRBD1 might be the D (6 bases). The CDR3 has 15 residues. CDR1 and CDR2 from the germline V gene are SGHVS and FQNEAQ. Trimming left V 1 base short and J 8 bases short, with 17 bases between. The CDR3 loop reads CASSLGTENGSEAFF. In DNA, the CDR3 is TGTGCCAGCAGCTTAGGGACAGAAAACGGGAGCGAAGCTTTCTTT.

The gene calls are TRBV4-3 and TRBJ2-3, with no clear D. Germline V lookup: CDR1 LGHNA, CDR2 YSLEER. There are 16 residues in the CDR3. The ends were cut back, 4 bases at V and 0 bases at J, with 14 bases in the middle. As DNA, the CDR3 is TGCGCCAGCAGCCCGTCTAGTGTCCTTAGCACAGATACGCAGTATTTT. It is translated as CASSPSSVLSTDTQYF.

This chain connects TRBV4-1 to TRBJ1-3; D may be TRBD1 (5 bases). Trimming removed 7 bases from V and 0 bases from J, with 19 bases in between. In germline, CDR1 is MGHRA, CDR2 YSYEKL. This CDR3 has 17 residues. CDR3 sequence: CASNLVGGASSGNTIYF. The CDR3 region has the DNA TGCGCCAGCAACTTAGTGGGCGGGGCGAGCTCTGGAAACACCATATATTTT.

The chain is built from TRBV12-3 or TRBV12-4 and TRBJ1-1, with unresolved D. The V end lost 3 bases, the J end lost 7 bases, and 9 bases lay between the germline ends. The CDR3 length is 12 residues. CDR3 in amino acids: CASSFSSIEAFF. In nucleotides, the CDR3 is TGTGCCAGCAGTTTTAGTTCGATTGAAGCTTTCTTT.

This clonotype was counted many times. The chain is built from TRBV7-3 and TRBJ1-2; D is perhaps TRBD1 (5 bases). The germline V gene encodes CDR1 SGHTA and CDR2 FQGTGA. The CDR3 length is 15 residues. V was cut by 5 bases and J by 0 bases, with 13 bases left in between. CDR3 DNA: TGTGCCAGCAGCCTTGGGGGGGGAGCTAACTATGGCTACACCTTC. As protein: CASSLGGGANYGYTF.

Note on this clonotype: The CDR3 ends on some other residue instead of the conserved phenylalanine or tryptophan, so this is likely a read error. The DNA is left out, because the CDR3 cannot be placed on it with certainty; the CDR3 is given as TCRdb lists it. This chain links TRBV7-2 with TRBJ1-2; TRBD1, the table's D call, lacks a check against the DNA. CDR1 is SGHTA, CDR2 FQGNSA, per germline. The CDR3 totals 13 residues, both ends included. This chain's CDR3 is CASRIGADRHRAR.

The V gene is TRBV12-3 or TRBV12-4, the J gene TRBJ2-2, with 7 bases matching TRBD2. The CDR3 is 13 amino acids. V lost 6 bases, J lost 7 bases, and 5 bases stayed unmatched. CDR3 sequence: CASSRWTSGELFF. The CDR3 DNA reads as TGTGCCAGCAGCCGATGGACTAGCGGGGAGCTGTTTTTT.

This clonotype was detected many times. The genes are TRBV4-1 and TRBJ1-3; unclear D gene. Trimming stripped 1 base from V and 5 bases from J, with 9 bases between. The CDR3 has 14 residues. Germline V lookup: CDR1 MGHRA, CDR2 YSYEKL. CDR3 sequence (DNA): TGCGCCAGCAGCCAAGGCGACTGGAGAAACACCATATATTTT. Translated, it gives CASSQGDWRNTIYF.

This clonotype was detected ten times or more. V usage is TRBV9 and J usage is TRBJ1-1, with 9 bases lining up with TRBD1. Losses at the gene ends were 4 bases for V and 0 bases for J; bases not matched to a gene: 7. This CDR3 contains 16 residues. CDR1 SGDLS and CDR2 YYNGEE come from the germline V gene. This CDR3 is CASSPLQGAMNTEAFF. DNA for the CDR3: TGTGCCAGCAGCCCGCTACAGGGGGCTATGAACACTGAAGCTTTCTTT. Drawing the rest from reference TRBV9 and TRBJ1-1, the complete variable domain is DSGVTQTPKHLITATGQRVTLRCSPRSGDLSVYWYQQSLDQGLQFLIQYYNGEERAKGNILERFSAQQFPDLHSELNLSSLELGDSALYFCASSPLQGAMNTEAFFGQGTRLTVV.

This clonotype was seen more than once but under ten times. The chain has TRBV5-6 and TRBJ2-5; either TRBD1 or TRBD2 may supply D (6 bases each). The CDR3 is 15 residues long. V was clipped by 0 bases and J by 5 bases, with 14 bases between them. CDR1 and CDR2 from the germline V gene are SGHDT and YYEEEE. This chain's CDR3 is CASSLGGTPRETQYF. The CDR3 DNA reads TGTGCCAGCAGCTTGGGCGGGACACCTCGTGAGACCCAGTACTTC.

V and J are TRBV11-1 and TRBJ2-3; no clear D. The CDR3 is made up of 16 amino acids. Per the germline V gene, CDR1 is SGHAT and CDR2 is FQDESV (reference sequence). V gave up 3 bases and J gave up 2 bases, with 15 bases separating them. DNA of the CDR3: TGTGCCAGCAGCTTCTCAGGCTTTGGGGACACAGATACGCAGTATTTT. It yields the protein CASSFSGFGDTDTQYF.

The rearrangement joins TRBV7-3 to TRBJ1-2, with D perhaps matching TRBD1 (6 bases). CDR3 size: 15 residues. V was shortened by 3 bases and J by 6 bases, with 17 bases between the two germline ends. CDR1 SGHTA and CDR2 FQGTGA come from the germline V gene. In DNA, the CDR3 is TGTGCCAGCAGCTTGCCAGCAACAGGGCAGGATGGCTACACCTTC. The encoded protein is CASSLPATGQDGYTF.

This clonotype was counted between two and nine times. A read error may explain this, as a much larger clone is one base away. The J gene is TRBJ2-1, the V gene TRBV4-2; 14 nucleotides align to TRBD2. This CDR3 has 15 amino acids. CDR1 and CDR2 from the germline V gene are LGHNA and YNFKEQ. The CDR3 protein is CAGSLTSGGANEQFF. CDR3 bases: TGTGCCGGCAGCCTGACTAGCGGGGGGGCAAATGAGCAGTTCTTC.

The chain carries TRBV20-1 and TRBJ1-1; the match to TRBD1 covers 7 bases. Unmatched junction bases numbered 6, after V lost 5 bases and J lost 3 bases. Germline V gene sequence: CDR1 DFQATT, CDR2 SNEGSKA (reference sequence). The CDR3 sequence is 13 residues long. CDR3 region: CSAGGQGDTEAFF. The CDR3 DNA is TGCAGTGCTGGGGGCCAGGGGGACACTGAAGCTTTCTTT.

The rearrangement uses TRBV7-9 and TRBJ2-5; 8 positions match TRBD1. Germline CDR1 and CDR2: SEHNR and FQNEAQ (reference sequence). Trimming cost V 4 bases and J 4 bases; bases outside gene matches: 5. The CDR3 is 14 amino acids. The CDR3 reads CASSSAGGPETQYF. DNA of the CDR3: TGTGCCAGCAGCTCCGCAGGGGGCCCAGAGACCCAGTACTTC.

This clonotype was observed a single time. An end of the junction does not agree with germline; a read error may underlie this. This chain uses TRBV19 with TRBJ1-1; unclear D gene. Germline CDR1 and CDR2: LNHDA and SQIVND (reference sequence). The CDR3 runs to 12 residues. CDR3 sequence: CASNIEENKAFF. CDR3 DNA: TGTGCCAGTAATATAGAGGAGAATAAAGCTTTCTTT.